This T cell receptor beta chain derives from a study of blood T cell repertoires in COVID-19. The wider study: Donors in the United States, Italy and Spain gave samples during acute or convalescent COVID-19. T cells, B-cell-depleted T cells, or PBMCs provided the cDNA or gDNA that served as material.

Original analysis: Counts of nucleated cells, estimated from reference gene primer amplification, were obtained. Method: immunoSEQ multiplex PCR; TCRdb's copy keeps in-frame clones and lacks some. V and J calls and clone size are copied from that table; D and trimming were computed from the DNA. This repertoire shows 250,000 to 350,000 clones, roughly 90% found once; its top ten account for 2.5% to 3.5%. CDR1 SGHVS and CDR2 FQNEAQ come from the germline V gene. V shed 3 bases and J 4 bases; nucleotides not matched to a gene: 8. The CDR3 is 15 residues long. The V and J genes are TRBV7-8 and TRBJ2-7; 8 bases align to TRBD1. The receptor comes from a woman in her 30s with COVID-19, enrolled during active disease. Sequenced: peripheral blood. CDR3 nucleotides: TGTGCCAGCAGCTTCCAGGGGGCGGAATTGTACGAGCAGTACTTC. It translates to CASSFQGAELYEQYF.